A selection of T cell receptor beta chains follows, all from one sample in a study of shared clonotypes between healthy human individuals. Clones were sequenced by immunoSEQ multiplex PCR, and TCRdb holds only the in-frame ones, with some missing. The table lists some 980,000 clones, over 60% of them singletons. Sample: memory CD4+ T cells sorted from blood. Receptor source: a man aged 18 to 35 in good health. Both conserved end residues are part of each CDR3. The order of the fields is clone size, D gene, J gene, V gene, CDR3 length, CDR3 protein, CDR3 DNA. The D gene is left open where the match is weak. The size entry is marked missing in some rows and otherwise reads once, few, many or a size class.

NA	TRBD1	TRBJ1-3	TRBV5-7	15	CASSHTGVSGNTIYF	TGTGCCAGCAGCCACACAGGGGTATCCGGAAACACCATATATTTT
NA	NA	TRBJ1-3	TRBV7-9	15	CASSSSWGSGNTIYF	TGTGCCAGCAGCAGCAGTTGGGGCTCTGGAAACACCATATATTTT
NA	NA	TRBJ1-4	TRBV14	14	CASSQVGGFEKLFF	TGTGCCAGCAGCCAAGTGGGAGGGTTTGAAAAACTGTTTTTT
NA	TRBD1	TRBJ1-6	TRBV6-5	14	CASSYKTGGSPLHF	TGTGCCAGCAGTTACAAGACAGGGGGTTCACCCCTCCACTTT
NA	NA	TRBJ2-2	TRBV10-1	12	CASSDTNGELFF	TGCGCCAGCAGTGACACGAACGGGGAGCTGTTTTTT
NA	TRBD2	TRBJ2-1	TRBV2	14	CAGSGTRLRNEQFF	TGTGCCGGCTCCGGGACTAGACTTAGGAATGAGCAGTTCTTC
NA	TRBD1	TRBJ1-2	TRBV30	15	CAWSATGQGAYGYTF	TGTGCCTGGAGTGCTACGGGACAGGGGGCATATGGCTACACCTTC
NA	NA	TRBJ1-6	TRBV27	15	CASSSPRLFNSPLHF	TGTGCCAGCAGTTCGCCCCGGCTATTCAATTCACCCCTCCACTTT
once	NA	TRBJ2-3	TRBV7-2	16	CASSPNPAGRTDTQYF	TGTGCCAGCAGTCCAAACCCGGCTGGGCGCACAGATACGCAGTATTTT
NA	TRBD1	TRBJ1-5	TRBV6-5	15	CASRRTGGLGQPQHF	TGTGCCAGCAGACGGACAGGGGGTTTGGGTCAGCCCCAGCATTTT
NA	NA	TRBJ2-5	TRBV6-6	10	CASGQETQYF	TGTGCCAGCGGACAAGAGACCCAGTACTTC
NA	NA	TRBJ1-4	TRBV5-5	16	CASNPLTGSANEKLFF	TGTGCCAGCAACCCACTCACAGGGAGTGCTAATGAAAAACTGTTTTTT
NA	NA	TRBJ2-7	TRBV7-2	16	CASSLVGRGPSYEQYF	TGTGCCAGCAGCTTAGTTGGTAGAGGGCCCTCCTACGAGCAGTACTTC
NA	NA	TRBJ1-6	TRBV30	13	CAWSVAPVTPLHF	TGTGCCTGGAGTGTGGCCCCAGTAACCCCCCTCCACTTT
NA	NA	TRBJ2-3	TRBV4-3	13	CASSQDSGYTQYF	TGCGCCAGCAGCCAAGATTCAGGGTATACGCAGTATTTT
NA	TRBD1	TRBJ2-1	TRBV12-5	17	CASGLPTGASSYNEQFF	TGTGCTAGTGGTTTGCCGACAGGGGCTTCTAGCTACAATGAGCAGTTCTTC
NA	TRBD2	TRBJ2-1	TRBV6-5	13	CASRSTGGRVQFF	TGTGCCAGCAGGTCCACAGGCGGGAGGGTTCAGTTCTTC
once	NA	TRBJ1-2	TRBV6-5	13	CASARPGSYGYTF	TGTGCCAGCGCCCGGCCAGGGTCCTATGGCTACACCTTC
NA	NA	TRBJ1-5	TRBV5-1	13	CASSVAPDQPQHF	TGCGCCAGCAGCGTGGCTCCAGATCAGCCCCAGCATTTT
NA	NA	TRBJ2-5	TRBV28	13	CASNAGADETQYF	TGTGCCAGCAATGCGGGGGCTGACGAGACCCAGTACTTC
NA	TRBD1	TRBJ1-4	TRBV5-1	16	CASSRTDLGQGGKLFF	TGCGCCAGCAGCAGAACAGACCTCGGACAGGGGGGAAAACTGTTTTTT
NA	NA	TRBJ2-1	TRBV18	14	CASSPGGTVREQFF	TGTGCCAGCTCACCGGGCGGGACTGTACGGGAGCAGTTCTTC
once	TRBD2	TRBJ2-3	TRBV5-1	17	CASSPGAGGPSTDTQYF	TGCGCCAGCAGCCCGGGGGCGGGAGGGCCGAGCACAGATACGCAGTATTTT
NA	NA	TRBJ2-1	TRBV5-1	13	CASRAGADNEQFF	TGCGCCAGCAGAGCGGGTGCTGACAATGAGCAGTTCTTC
NA	NA	TRBJ2-1	TRBV7-2	17	CASSLYGRRVAYNEQFF	TGTGCCAGCAGCTTGTACGGTAGGAGGGTAGCCTACAATGAGCAGTTCTTC
few	NA	TRBJ1-1	TRBV19	13	CASSTLKNTEAFF	TGTGCCAGTAGTACCTTAAAGAACACTGAAGCTTTCTTT
NA	TRBD1	TRBJ1-1	TRBV7-9	14	CASSYSGGLTEAFF	TGTGCCAGCAGCTACTCAGGGGGTCTCACTGAAGCTTTCTTT
NA	NA	TRBJ2-3	TRBV7-6	12	CASSPEIRTQYF	TGTGCCAGCAGTCCGGAGATACGCACGCAGTATTTT
NA	NA	TRBJ2-7	TRBV18	15	CASSPQDGRLGEQYF	TGTGCCAGCTCACCTCAGGACGGTAGACTGGGAGAGCAGTACTTC
few	TRBD2	TRBJ2-7	TRBV5-5	15	CASSLTDGTTYEQYF	TGTGCCAGCAGCTTGACCGACGGGACTACCTACGAGCAGTACTTC
NA	NA	TRBJ1-1	TRBV10-3	12	CAIRDMNTEAFF	TGTGCCATCAGGGACATGAACACTGAAGCTTTCTTT
NA	NA	TRBJ1-2	TRBV14	13	CASSEDWDYGYTF	TGTGCCAGCAGCGAAGACTGGGACTATGGCTACACCTTC
NA	NA	TRBJ1-2	TRBV10-3	16	CAISPNPGRIGDGYTF	TGTGCCATCAGTCCCAACCCCGGACGTATCGGCGATGGCTACACCTTC
few	NA	TRBJ1-2	TRBV28	13	CASTPAGGYGYTF	TGTGCCAGCACTCCGGCGGGGGGCTATGGCTACACCTTC
once	NA	TRBJ2-5	TRBV28	13	CASNERGRKTQYF	TGTGCCAGCAATGAAAGGGGTCGAAAGACCCAGTACTTC
NA	NA	TRBJ2-7	TRBV25-1	12	CALPTGAGEQYF	TGTGCCCTTCCCACTGGCGCTGGCGAGCAGTACTTC
few	TRBD2	TRBJ2-3	TRBV19	15	CASSSRGRVTDTQYF	TGTGCCAGTAGCAGCCGGGGGAGGGTCACAGATACGCAGTATTTT
NA	NA	TRBJ1-6	TRBV19	15	CASTPTGYGNSPLHF	TGTGCCAGTACTCCGACAGGTTACGGTAATTCACCCCTCCACTTT
NA	TRBD1	TRBJ1-4	TRBV7-2	15	CASSLQGQGAEKLFF	TGTGCCAGCAGCTTACAAGGACAGGGGGCTGAAAAACTGTTTTTT
once	NA	TRBJ1-4	TRBV29-1	14	CSVQSTGTNEKLFF	TGCAGCGTACAATCAACAGGGACTAATGAAAAACTGTTTTTT
few	NA	TRBJ1-1	TRBV5-1	14	CASSRGEGGTEAFF	TGCGCCAGCAGCCGAGGGGAAGGGGGCACTGAAGCTTTCTTT
NA	TRBD2	TRBJ2-3	TRBV10-1	15	CASSAGTSPTDTQYF	TGCGCCAGCAGTGCCGGGACTAGCCCCACAGATACGCAGTATTTT
NA	NA	TRBJ1-1	TRBV5-1	16	CASSPGQGPLNTEAFF	TGCGCCAGCAGCCCGGGACAAGGCCCTCTGAACACTGAAGCTTTCTTT
few	TRBD1	TRBJ1-5	TRBV30	15	CAWSPGQGARQPQHF	TGTGCCTGGAGCCCAGGACAGGGGGCAAGGCAGCCCCAGCATTTT
NA	TRBD1	TRBJ2-7	TRBV7-9	13	CASSSGQTYEQYF	TGTGCCAGCAGTTCGGGACAGACCTACGAGCAGTACTTC
few	NA	TRBJ2-7	TRBV10-3	13	CAISEGTSNEQYF	TGTGCCATCAGTGAGGGGACAAGTAACGAGCAGTACTTC
few	TRBD1	TRBJ1-2	TRBV7-2	13	CASSLRQGSGYTF	TGTGCCAGCAGCTTACGACAGGGGAGTGGCTACACCTTC
NA	NA	TRBJ1-4	TRBV7-9	13	CASSLVGYEKLFF	TGTGCCAGCAGCTTAGTGGGGTATGAAAAACTGTTTTTT
once	NA	TRBJ1-1	TRBV30	11	CAWRQRGEAFF	TGTGCCTGGAGACAACGGGGTGAAGCTTTCTTT
NA	TRBD2	TRBJ2-2	TRBV4-1	17	CASSQEASGGNTGELFF	TGCGCCAGCAGCCAAGAGGCCAGCGGGGGGAACACCGGGGAGCTGTTTTTT
NA	NA	TRBJ2-6	TRBV7-8	13	CASRISGANVLTF	TGTGCCAGTAGGATCTCTGGGGCCAACGTCCTGACTTTC
NA	TRBD1	TRBJ2-1	TRBV6-1	15	CASSGRDRGNNEQFF	TGTGCCAGCAGTGGAAGGGACAGGGGAAACAATGAGCAGTTCTTC
NA	NA	TRBJ2-7	TRBV7-9	15	CASSARPPGTGEQYF	TGTGCCAGCAGCGCCCGCCCCCCGGGGACGGGAGAGCAGTACTTC
NA	TRBD2	TRBJ2-7	TRBV7-9	15	CASSGGTSGSPEQYF	TGTGCCAGCAGCGGTGGGACTAGCGGGAGCCCCGAGCAGTACTTC
NA	TRBD1	TRBJ2-1	TRBV2	13	CASRTGTANEQFF	TGTGCCAGCAGGACCGGGACAGCTAATGAGCAGTTCTTC